The 28 T cell receptor beta chains reported below all come from one sample, sequenced in a study of blood T cells in healthy people across ages. Alongside a J-beta primer mix, a sample-barcoded 5' primer served in a second PCR lasting 7 to 11 cycles. MiXCR, run by TCRdb on the 5' RACE reads, gives a single entry per CDR3 protein. The repertoire includes 600,000 to 800,000 distinct CDR3 sequences, 45% to 60% of them detected once, and 13% sits in the top ten. Source material: blood. Receptors originate from an elderly woman in good health.

The V call is TRBV4-1, the J call TRBJ2-7; 15 positions match TRBD2. V was clipped by 4 bases and J by 1 base; unmatched bases: 5. Germline V gene data show CDR1 as MGHRA and CDR2 as YSYEKL. The CDR3 has 17 amino acids. CDR3 amino acids: CASSPGTSGRWSYEQYF. CDR3 in DNA: TGCGCCAGCAGCCCTGGGACTAGCGGGAGGTGGTCCTACGAGCAGTACTTC.

V usage is TRBV9 and J usage is TRBJ2-2, with D unclear. V was shortened by 0 bases and J by 7 bases, with 16 bases between the two germline ends. The CDR3 length is 16 residues. The germline CDR1 and CDR2 sequences are SGDLS and YYNGEE. CDR3 in DNA: TGTGCCAGCAGCGTAGCTGTTCTAGTAGGAATCGGGGAGCTGTTTTTT. Translated: CASSVAVLVGIGELFF.

The J gene is TRBJ2-5, the V gene TRBV24-1; perhaps TRBD2 as D (7 bases). This CDR3 has 16 amino acids. Trimming took off 3 bases at V and 11 bases at J, with 24 bases between the two ends. Germline values: CDR1 KGHDR, CDR2 SFDVKD. Written as DNA, the CDR3 is TGTGCCACCAGTGATAACGGCGGGGGCAAATACAATGAGCAGTACTTC. Translation gives CATSDNGGGKYNEQYF.

The table lists this clonotype with a few counts. Just one base apart from a much larger clone, this may be a read error. V usage is TRBV9 and J usage is TRBJ1-1; 9 bases fit TRBD1. Germline V gene data show CDR1 as SGDLS and CDR2 as YYNGEE. V dropped 6 bases and J dropped 1; count of bases not matched to a gene: 1. This CDR3 contains 13 residues. CDR3 bases: TGTGCCAGCATGGGACAGGGGAACACTGAAGCTTTCTTT. This gives the protein CASMGQGNTEAFF.

This sequence joins TRBV6-5 and TRBJ2-6; no definite D call. In germline, CDR1 is MNHEY, CDR2 SVGAGI. The CDR3 contains 19 residues. V was pared by 0 bases and J by 4 bases, with 19 bases between. The CDR3: CASSYSSEAVVPGANVLTF. The CDR3 DNA is TGTGCCAGCAGTTACTCGAGTGAGGCAGTAGTCCCCGGGGCCAACGTCCTGACTTTC.

The chain combines TRBV20-1 with TRBJ2-1; D gene ambiguous. The length of the CDR3 is 13 residues. Germline V gene sequence: CDR1 DFQATT, CDR2 SNEGSKA (reference sequence). V dropped 7 bases and J dropped 3 bases, with 13 bases sitting between them. DNA for the CDR3: TGCAGTGGGGTAAAGGGCAACTACAATGAGCAGTTCTTC. Its translation is CSGVKGNYNEQFF.

This clonotype has at least ten counts. The chain recombines TRBV12-3 or TRBV12-4 with TRBJ1-5; D is undetermined. V lost 2 bases, J lost 5 bases, and 13 bases lay in between. This CDR3 spans 15 amino acids. The CDR3 is CASSLRWFGDQPQHF. DNA of the CDR3: TGTGCCAGCAGTTTACGGTGGTTCGGGGATCAGCCCCAGCATTTT.

This clonotype was seen a few times. The chain joins TRBV6-5 to TRBJ2-3; TRBD2 agrees at 7 bases. CDR3 length: 14 residues. Per the germline V gene, CDR1 is MNHEY and CDR2 is SVGAGI. The V gene end was trimmed by 2 bases and the J gene end by 4 bases; junction bases not matched to a gene: 3. The DNA of the CDR3 is TGTGCCAGCAGTTACGGGGGGGGTTCAGATACGCAGTATTTT. Translating it yields CASSYGGGSDTQYF.

This clonotype was observed at least ten times. The chain combines TRBV27 with TRBJ2-1; 14 bases align to TRBD2. Germline-derived CDR1 and CDR2 are MNHEY and SMNVEV (reference sequence). The CDR3 is 17 amino acids. V shed 5 bases and J 9 bases; nucleotides not matched to a gene: 12. Here the CDR3 reads CASSHSGLAGDRVEQFF. The CDR3 DNA reads as TGTGCCAGCAGTCACTCGGGACTAGCGGGAGATCGTGTTGAGCAGTTCTTC.

This rearrangement joins TRBV20-1 to TRBJ2-5, with 7 positions matching TRBD2. Germline V lookup: CDR1 DFQATT, CDR2 SNEGSKA (reference sequence). With 3 bases clipped from V and 6 bases from J, the junction kept 13 bases outside the gene matches. CDR3 size: 15 residues. The CDR3 DNA sequence: TGCAGTGCTAGTCGTGGCGGGGGTGGTGAGAAGACCCAGTACTTC. Translated: CSASRGGGGEKTQYF.

This clonotype showed up just once. A read error may explain this, as a much larger clone is one base away. The chain links TRBV11-2 to TRBJ2-1; D is uncertain. The J call may be mistaken, given a closer DNA end match to TRBJ2-7. The CDR3 is 14 amino acids. CDR1 is SGHAT and CDR2 is FQNNGV in the germline V gene. Here the CDR3 DNA reads TGTGCCAGCAGCTTGACCTCCTCCTACAATGAGCAGTACTTC. Translation: CASSLTSSYNEQYF.

In regard to this clonotype: This may arise from a read error, as a much more abundant clone is one base away. The rearrangement links TRBV18 to TRBJ2-1; 8 nucleotides match TRBD1. V lost 3 bases and J lost 10; bases outside the gene matches: 8. Germline V gene data show CDR1 as KGHSH and CDR2 as LQKENI. The CDR3 runs to 14 residues. CDR3 in DNA: TGTGCCAGCTCACCGAGACAGGGGACGTACGAGCAGTTCTTC. It yields the protein CASSPRQGTYEQFF.

A note on this clonotype: It may be a read error: a sequence one base away is much more abundant. The rearrangement uses TRBV24-1 and TRBJ2-5; 7 positions match TRBD1. CDR1 is KGHDR and CDR2 is SFDVKD in the germline V gene. The CDR3 covers 12 residues. J gave up 11 bases and V 5 bases, and 7 bases lay outside the gene matches. The CDR3 loop is CATSGPGTEQYF. The CDR3 DNA sequence: TGTGCCACCAGTGGCCCCGGGACAGAGCAGTACTTC.

The V gene is TRBV28, the J gene TRBJ1-6, with 8 bases identical to TRBD1. After removal of 5 bases from V and 5 bases from J, the junction contained 14 bases not matched to a gene. The germline V gene encodes CDR1 MDHEN and CDR2 SYDVKM. This CDR3 spans 18 amino acids. The CDR3 coding sequence is TGTGCCAGCAGTCCCTCCGGTCGGACAGGGTCGAATAATTCACCCCTCCACTTT. Its translation is CASSPSGRTGSNNSPLHF.

This clonotype was observed at least ten times. V is TRBV20-1 and J is TRBJ2-3, with a tentative D call TRBD2 (6 bases). This CDR3 contains 15 residues. Germline V gene sequence: CDR1 DFQATT, CDR2 SNEGSKA (reference sequence). Trimming took 6 bases from V and 2 from J, leaving 18 bases between them. The CDR3 is CSAPRGTGPTDTQYF. In DNA form, the CDR3 reads TGCAGTGCCCCTCGCGGGACTGGACCCACAGATACGCAGTATTTT.

This clonotype was found once. The V gene is TRBV6-5, the J gene TRBJ2-1, with TRBD2 matching 10 bases. Per germline, CDR1 MNHEY and CDR2 SVGAGI. The junction had 14 bases not matched to a gene; V was cut back by 5 bases and J by 7 bases. The CDR3 has 17 amino acids. The chain's CDR3 is CASSPAASGSSRNEQFF. CDR3 coding DNA: TGTGCCAGCAGTCCAGCGGCTAGCGGGAGTAGTAGGAATGAGCAGTTCTTC.

This clonotype was observed a single time. J is TRBJ2-7 and V is TRBV20-1, with D uncertain. V gave up 5 bases and J gave up 1 base, with 12 bases separating them. The length of the CDR3 is 13 residues. Looked up from germline, CDR1 is DFQATT and CDR2 is SNEGSKA (reference sequence). The CDR3 DNA reads as TGCAGTGCTGGACCAGTACCTTCCTACGAGCAGTACTTC. This gives the protein CSAGPVPSYEQYF.

V gene TRBV6-5 combines with J gene TRBJ1-5, with 7 bases matching TRBD1. The length of the CDR3 is 15 residues. Looked up from germline, CDR1 is MNHEY and CDR2 is SVGAGI. The J segment lost 4 bases and the V segment lost 6 bases, leaving 9 bases of the junction unmatched. The CDR3 DNA follows: TGTGCCAGCAGCCACGGGACAGCGGGGAATCAGCCCCAGCATTTT. It is translated as CASSHGTAGNQPQHF.

The genes are TRBV6-5 and TRBJ1-2; D call uncertain. Trimming removed 5 bases from V and 0 bases from J, with 10 bases in between. The CDR3 runs to 14 residues. Germline loops: CDR1 MNHEY, CDR2 SVGAGI. CDR3 residues: CASSRDLANYGYTF. As DNA, the CDR3 is TGTGCCAGCAGTCGTGATTTAGCTAACTATGGCTACACCTTC.

Of note for this clonotype: A much larger clone sits a single nucleotide away, making a read error possible. The rearrangement links TRBV12-3 or TRBV12-4 to TRBJ1-2, with D uncertain. This CDR3 has 11 amino acids. V shed 5 bases and J shed 8 bases, with 9 bases lying between them. Here the CDR3 reads CASSGWEGYTF. The CDR3 nucleotides read TGTGCCAGCAGTGGTTGGGAGGGCTACACCTTC.

The rearrangement joins TRBV20-1 to TRBJ2-3, with 12 nucleotides matching TRBD1. Looked up from germline, CDR1 is DFQATT and CDR2 is SNEGSKA (reference sequence). The trim removed 2 bases at V and 6 bases at J, leaving 3 bases unmatched. The CDR3 runs to 14 residues. The CDR3 nucleotides read TGCAGTGCTAGAAGGGACAGGGGGCAGGATACGCAGTATTTT. Translated: CSARRDRGQDTQYF.

This clonotype occurred many times. The chain employs TRBV7-2 and TRBJ2-1; 9 bases match TRBD2. CDR3 length: 15 amino acids. V was clipped by 1 base and J by 7 bases; unmatched bases: 5. CDR1 is SGHTA and CDR2 is FQGNSA in the germline V gene. The CDR3 bases are TGTGCCAGCAGCTTAGGCGGGAGGGGAACTAATGAGCAGTTCTTC. This sequence encodes CASSLGGRGTNEQFF. The variable domain in full, with the rest retrieved from reference TRBV7-2 and TRBJ2-1, is GAGVSQSPSNKVTEKGKDVELRCDPISGHTALYWYRQSLGQGLEFLIYFQGNSAPDKSGLPSDRFSAERTGGSVSTLTIQRTQQEDSAVYLCASSLGGRGTNEQFFGPGTRLTVL.

The V call is TRBV7-2, the J call TRBJ1-2, with 8 bases identical to TRBD1. J was trimmed by 4 bases and V by 0 bases; bases with no gene match: 7. Germline assignment: CDR1 SGHTA and CDR2 FQGNSA. The CDR3 sequence is 16 residues long. This CDR3 is CASSLATQTGAYGYTF. DNA of the CDR3: TGTGCCAGCAGCTTAGCCACCCAGACAGGGGCCTATGGCTACACCTTC.

The chain carries TRBV14 and TRBJ1-6; tentatively, D is TRBD1 (6 bases). The V end lost 1 base, the J end lost 13 bases, and 11 bases lay between the germline ends. Germline CDR1 and CDR2: SGHDN and FVKESK. The CDR3 length is 13 residues. CDR3 DNA sequence: TGTGCCAGCAGCCAAGGAGGGACAAGCCCCCTCCACTTT. This codes for CASSQGGTSPLHF.

The chain joins TRBV20-1 to TRBJ2-1, with TRBD2 identical over 8 bases. The CDR3 is made up of 16 amino acids. Germline loops: CDR1 DFQATT, CDR2 SNEGSKA (reference sequence). Trimming at V came to 2 bases and at J to 2 bases, leaving 8 bases not matched to a gene. DNA for the CDR3: TGCAGTGCTAGACCTGCGTTTAGCGGGGCCTACAATGAGCAGTTCTTC. Amino acid sequence: CSARPAFSGAYNEQFF.

The chain couples TRBV7-2 to TRBJ2-2; 13 nucleotides align to TRBD2. Germline V lookup: CDR1 SGHTA, CDR2 FQGNSA. This CDR3 spans 18 amino acids. V shed 5 bases and J 5 bases; nucleotides not matched to a gene: 11. CDR3 residues: CASSRWTSGRRWTGELFF. CDR3 coding DNA: TGTGCCAGCAGCCGGTGGACTAGCGGGAGAAGGTGGACCGGGGAGCTGTTTTTT.

As for this clonotype: Its ends do not fully match the called genes, so a read error is possible. CDR3 sequence reads: CTSGLGGNTEAFF. The CDR3 DNA sequence: TGTACCAGCGGCTTAGGGGGGAACACTGAAGCTTTCTTT. V usage is TRBV7-9 and J usage is TRBJ1-1, with D possibly being TRBD1 (6 bases). The CDR3 is made up of 13 amino acids. The germline CDR1 and CDR2 sequences are SEHNR and FQNEAQ (reference sequence).

This clonotype has only a few counts. The J gene is TRBJ2-7, the V gene TRBV18, with TRBD1 as a possible D gene (6 bases). The CDR3 runs 16 residues. With 2 bases removed from V and 3 bases from J, the gap between germline ends came to 17 bases. From germline, CDR1 is KGHSH and CDR2 LQKENI. CDR3 sequence: CASSPVVTRDIYEQYF. The CDR3 DNA is TGTGCCAGCTCACCAGTCGTGACCCGGGACATCTACGAGCAGTACTTC.